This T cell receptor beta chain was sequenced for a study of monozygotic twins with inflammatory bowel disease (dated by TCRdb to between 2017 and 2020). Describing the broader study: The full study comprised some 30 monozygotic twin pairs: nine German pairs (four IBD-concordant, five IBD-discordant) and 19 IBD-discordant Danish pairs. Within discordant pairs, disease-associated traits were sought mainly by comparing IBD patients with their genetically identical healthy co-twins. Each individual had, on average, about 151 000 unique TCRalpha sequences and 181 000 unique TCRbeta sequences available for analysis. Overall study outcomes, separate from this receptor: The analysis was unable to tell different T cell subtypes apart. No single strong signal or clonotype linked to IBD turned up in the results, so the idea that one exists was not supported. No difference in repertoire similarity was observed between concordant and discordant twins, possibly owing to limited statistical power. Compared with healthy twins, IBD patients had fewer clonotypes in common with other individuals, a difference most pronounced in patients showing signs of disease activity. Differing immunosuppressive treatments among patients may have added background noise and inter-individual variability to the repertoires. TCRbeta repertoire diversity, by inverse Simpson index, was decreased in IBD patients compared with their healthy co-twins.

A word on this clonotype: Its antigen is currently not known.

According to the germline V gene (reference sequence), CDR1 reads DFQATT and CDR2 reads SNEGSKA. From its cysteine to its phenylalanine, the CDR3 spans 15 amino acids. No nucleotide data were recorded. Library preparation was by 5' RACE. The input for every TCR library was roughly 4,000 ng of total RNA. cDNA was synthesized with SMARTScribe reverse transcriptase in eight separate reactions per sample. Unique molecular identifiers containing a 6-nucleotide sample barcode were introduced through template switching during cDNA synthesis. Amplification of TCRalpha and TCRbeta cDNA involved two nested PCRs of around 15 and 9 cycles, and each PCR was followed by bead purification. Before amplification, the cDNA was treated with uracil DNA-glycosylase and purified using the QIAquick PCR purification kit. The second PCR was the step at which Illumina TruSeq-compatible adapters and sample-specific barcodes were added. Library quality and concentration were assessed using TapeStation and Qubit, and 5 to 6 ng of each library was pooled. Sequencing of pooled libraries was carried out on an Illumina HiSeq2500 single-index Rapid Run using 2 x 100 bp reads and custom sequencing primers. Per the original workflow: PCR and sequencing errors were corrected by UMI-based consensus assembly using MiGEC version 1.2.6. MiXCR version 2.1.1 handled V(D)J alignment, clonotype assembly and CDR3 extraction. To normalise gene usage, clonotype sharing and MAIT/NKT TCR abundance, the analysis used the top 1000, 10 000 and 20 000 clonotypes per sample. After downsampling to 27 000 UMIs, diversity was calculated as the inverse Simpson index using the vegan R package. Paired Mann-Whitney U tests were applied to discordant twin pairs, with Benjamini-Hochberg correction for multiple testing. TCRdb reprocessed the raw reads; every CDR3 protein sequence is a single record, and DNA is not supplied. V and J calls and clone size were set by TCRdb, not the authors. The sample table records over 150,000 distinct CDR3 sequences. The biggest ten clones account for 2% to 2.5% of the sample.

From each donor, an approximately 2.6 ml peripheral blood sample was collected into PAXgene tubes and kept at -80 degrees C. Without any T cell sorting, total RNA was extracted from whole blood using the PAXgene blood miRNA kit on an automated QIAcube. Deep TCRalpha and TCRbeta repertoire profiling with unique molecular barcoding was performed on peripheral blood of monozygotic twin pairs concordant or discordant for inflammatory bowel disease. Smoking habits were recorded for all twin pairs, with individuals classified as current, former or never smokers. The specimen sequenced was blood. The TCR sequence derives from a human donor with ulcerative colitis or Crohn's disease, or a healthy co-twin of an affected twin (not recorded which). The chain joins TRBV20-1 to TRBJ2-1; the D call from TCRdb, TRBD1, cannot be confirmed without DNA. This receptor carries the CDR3 CRRDDRRRAYNEQFF.